This T cell receptor (beta chain) is drawn from a study of cytomegalovirus exposure and HLA in healthy donors. Whole-study results and caveats: A later analysis linked a missense DCLRE1C variant to TCR beta V- and J-gene trimming.

Regarding donors, all were healthy bone marrow donors. The CDR3 has 17 residues. The germline V gene has CDR1 LNHNV and CDR2 YYDKDF (reference sequence). After removal of 4 bases from V and 0 bases from J, the junction contained 11 bases not matched to a gene. Vbeta (60) and Jbeta (13) primers were used in the PCR. TCRdb keeps only in-frame clones here, not all; method: immunoSEQ multiplex PCR. The table includes some 170,000 clones, 65% to 75% detected once. Of note for this clone: Its antigen is unknown.

This chain joins TRBV15 and TRBJ1-2, with 7 bases identical to TRBD1. Sequenced input: PBMCs. The sequence derives from a human donor in good health. CDR3 DNA sequence: TGTGCCACCAGCACCTTAGACAGGGCCTCAGCTAACTATGGCTACACCTTC. It is translated as CATSTLDRASANYGYTF.